This record covers a single T cell receptor (beta chain). Germline V gene data show CDR1 as MNHEY and CDR2 as SMNVEV (reference sequence). V was clipped by 5 bases and J by 2 bases; unmatched bases: 9. The CDR3 extends over 16 amino acids. Some clones are missing from TCRdb's copy, which holds only in-frame ones; the method was immunoSEQ multiplex PCR. In the table there are roughly 160,000 clones, roughly 70% of which are singletons. The data were obtained in a study of blood T cell repertoires in COVID-19. Study background: Sites in the United States, Italy and Spain provided acute and convalescent COVID-19 samples.

This sequence joins TRBV27 and TRBJ2-3; 8 bases match TRBD2. The sequenced sample consisted of peripheral blood. The TCR comes from a woman of 80 years or more with acute or convalescent COVID-19. CDR3 loop: CASSPGLAHPTDTQYF. CDR3 DNA sequence: TGTGCCAGCAGTCCAGGACTAGCTCATCCCACAGATACGCAGTATTTT.